The clone carrying this T cell receptor beta chain has more than one count but fewer than ten. The CDR3 spans 17 residues. Germline V gene sequence: CDR1 SGHTA, CDR2 FQGTGA. With 3 bases clipped from V and 3 bases from J, the junction kept 13 bases outside the gene matches. These data come from a study of T cells after yellow fever vaccination. TCRdb called the 5' RACE reads again in MiXCR, with one record for every CDR3 protein. The data show approximately 120,000 distinct CDR3 sequences, nearly 15% seen once. The J gene is TRBJ2-5, the V gene TRBV7-3, with 7 bases aligning to TRBD1. The TCR was taken from a young man who received the YFV17D yellow fever vaccine. The source material was CD8+ T cells sorted from PBMCs, sampled 5 days after the yellow fever booster vaccination. The CDR3 spells CASSLTGMVGLEETQYF. The DNA for the CDR3 is TGTGCCAGCAGCTTGACAGGGATGGTAGGATTGGAAGAGACCCAGTACTTC.